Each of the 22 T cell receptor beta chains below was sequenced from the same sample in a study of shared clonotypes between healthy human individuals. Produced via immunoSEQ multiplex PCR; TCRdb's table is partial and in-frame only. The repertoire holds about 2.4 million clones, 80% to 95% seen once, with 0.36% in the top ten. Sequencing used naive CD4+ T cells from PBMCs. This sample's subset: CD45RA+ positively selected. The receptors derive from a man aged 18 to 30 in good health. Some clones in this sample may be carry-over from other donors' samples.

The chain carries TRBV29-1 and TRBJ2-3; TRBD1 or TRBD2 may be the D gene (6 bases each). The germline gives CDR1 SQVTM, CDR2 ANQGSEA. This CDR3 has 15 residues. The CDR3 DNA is TGCCCGCGGGGACACCACTTTACTAGCACAGATACGCAGTATTTT. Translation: CPRGHHFTSTDTQYF.

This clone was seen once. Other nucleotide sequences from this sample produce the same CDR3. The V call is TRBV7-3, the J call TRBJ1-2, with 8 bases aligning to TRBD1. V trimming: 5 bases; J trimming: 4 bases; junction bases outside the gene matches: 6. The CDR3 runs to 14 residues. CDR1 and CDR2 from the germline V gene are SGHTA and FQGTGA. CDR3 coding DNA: TGTGCCAGCAGCCCTGGACAGGGAGCCTATGGCTACACCTTC. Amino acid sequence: CASSPGQGAYGYTF.

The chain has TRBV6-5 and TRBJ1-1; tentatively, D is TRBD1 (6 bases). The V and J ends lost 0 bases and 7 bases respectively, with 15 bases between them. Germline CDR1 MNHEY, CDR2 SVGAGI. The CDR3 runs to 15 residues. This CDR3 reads CASSYSGTLDFEAFF. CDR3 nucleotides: TGTGCCAGCAGTTACTCGGGGACACTCGATTTTGAAGCTTTCTTT.

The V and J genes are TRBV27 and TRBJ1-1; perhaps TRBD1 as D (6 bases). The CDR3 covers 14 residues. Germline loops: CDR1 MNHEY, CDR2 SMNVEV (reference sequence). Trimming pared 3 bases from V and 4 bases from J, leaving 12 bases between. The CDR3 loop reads CASSFGGDSTEAFF. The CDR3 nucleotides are TGTGCCAGCAGTTTTGGGGGCGACAGCACTGAAGCTTTCTTT.

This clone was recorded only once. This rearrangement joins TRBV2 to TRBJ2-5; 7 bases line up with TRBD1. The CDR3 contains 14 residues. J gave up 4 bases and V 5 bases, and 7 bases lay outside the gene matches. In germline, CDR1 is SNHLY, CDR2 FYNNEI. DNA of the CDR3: TGTGCCAGCAGTTACGACAGGGCCTTAGAGACCCAGTACTTC. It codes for CASSYDRALETQYF.

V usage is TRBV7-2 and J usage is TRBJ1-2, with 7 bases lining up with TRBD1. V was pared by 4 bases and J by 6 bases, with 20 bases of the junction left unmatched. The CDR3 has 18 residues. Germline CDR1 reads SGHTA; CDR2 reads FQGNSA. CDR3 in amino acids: CASSSATKGAQRGDGYTF. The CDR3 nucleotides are TGTGCCAGCAGCTCGGCTACTAAGGGGGCGCAGAGGGGGGATGGCTACACCTTC. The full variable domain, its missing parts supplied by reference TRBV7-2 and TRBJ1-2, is GAGVSQSPSNKVTEKGKDVELRCDPISGHTALYWYRQSLGQGLEFLIYFQGNSAPDKSGLPSDRFSAERTGGSVSTLTIQRTQQEDSAVYLCASSSATKGAQRGDGYTFGSGTRLTVV.

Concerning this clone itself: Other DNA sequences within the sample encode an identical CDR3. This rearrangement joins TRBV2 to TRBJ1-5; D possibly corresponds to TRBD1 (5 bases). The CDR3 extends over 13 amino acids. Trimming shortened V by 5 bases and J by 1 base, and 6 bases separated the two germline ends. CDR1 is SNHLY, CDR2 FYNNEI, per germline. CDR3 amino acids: CASSRDSNQPQHF. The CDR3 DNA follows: TGTGCCAGCAGTCGGGACAGCAATCAGCCCCAGCATTTT.

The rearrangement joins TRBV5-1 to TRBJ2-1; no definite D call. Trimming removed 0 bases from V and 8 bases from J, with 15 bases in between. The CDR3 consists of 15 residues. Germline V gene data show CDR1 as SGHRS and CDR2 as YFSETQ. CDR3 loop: CASSLGSPPEYEQFF. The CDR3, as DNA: TGCGCCAGCAGCTTGGGGTCCCCACCAGAGTATGAGCAGTTCTTC.

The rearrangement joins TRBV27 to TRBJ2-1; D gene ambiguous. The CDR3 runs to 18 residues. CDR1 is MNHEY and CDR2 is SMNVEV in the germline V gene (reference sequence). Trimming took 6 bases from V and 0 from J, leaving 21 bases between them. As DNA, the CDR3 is TGTGCCAGCAGCCCCAAACCCCCTGTCAGAAGCTCCTACAATGAGCAGTTCTTC. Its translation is CASSPKPPVRSSYNEQFF.

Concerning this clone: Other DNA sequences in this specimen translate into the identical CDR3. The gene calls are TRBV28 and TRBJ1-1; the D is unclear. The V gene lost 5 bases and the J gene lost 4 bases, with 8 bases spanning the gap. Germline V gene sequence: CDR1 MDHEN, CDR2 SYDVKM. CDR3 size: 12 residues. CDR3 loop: CASSPTGTEAFF. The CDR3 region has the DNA TGTGCCAGCAGTCCGACGGGCACTGAAGCTTTCTTT.

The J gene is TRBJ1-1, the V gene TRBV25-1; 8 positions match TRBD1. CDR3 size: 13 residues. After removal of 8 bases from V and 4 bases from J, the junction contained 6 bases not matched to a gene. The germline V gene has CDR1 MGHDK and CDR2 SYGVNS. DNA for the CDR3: TGTGCCAGCCGAACAACAGGGGGCACTGAAGCTTTCTTT. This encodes CASRTTGGTEAFF.

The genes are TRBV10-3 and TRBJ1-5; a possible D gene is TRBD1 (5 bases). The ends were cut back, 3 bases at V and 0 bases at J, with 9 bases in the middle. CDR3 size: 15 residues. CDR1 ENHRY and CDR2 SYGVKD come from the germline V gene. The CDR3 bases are TGTGCCATCAGTGACAGGGAGTCTAGCAATCAGCCCCAGCATTTT. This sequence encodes CAISDRESSNQPQHF.

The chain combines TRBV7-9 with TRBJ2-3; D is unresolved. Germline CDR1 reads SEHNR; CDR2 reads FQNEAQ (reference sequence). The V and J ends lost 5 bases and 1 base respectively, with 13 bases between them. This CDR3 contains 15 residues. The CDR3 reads CASSPVGSRTDTQYF. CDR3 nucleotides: TGTGCCAGCAGCCCCGTCGGGTCTCGCACAGATACGCAGTATTTT.

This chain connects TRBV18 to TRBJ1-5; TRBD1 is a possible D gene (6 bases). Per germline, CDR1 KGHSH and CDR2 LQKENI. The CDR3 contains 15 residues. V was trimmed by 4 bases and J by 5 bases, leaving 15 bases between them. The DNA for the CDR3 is TGTGCCAGCTCACGTAAACAGGGTGGCGATCAGCCCCAGCATTTT. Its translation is CASSRKQGGDQPQHF. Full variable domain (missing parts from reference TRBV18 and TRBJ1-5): NAGVMQNPRHLVRRRGQEARLRCSPMKGHSHVYWYRQLPEEGLKFMVYLQKENIIDESGMPKERFSAEFPKEGPSILRIQQVVRGDSAAYFCASSRKQGGDQPQHFGDGTRLSIL.

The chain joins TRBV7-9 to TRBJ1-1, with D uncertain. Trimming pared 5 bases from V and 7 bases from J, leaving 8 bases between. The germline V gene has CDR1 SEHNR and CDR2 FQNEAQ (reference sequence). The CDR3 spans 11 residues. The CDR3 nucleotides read TGTGCCAGCAGCGCCCAAATTGAAGCTTTCTTT. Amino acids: CASSAQIEAFF.

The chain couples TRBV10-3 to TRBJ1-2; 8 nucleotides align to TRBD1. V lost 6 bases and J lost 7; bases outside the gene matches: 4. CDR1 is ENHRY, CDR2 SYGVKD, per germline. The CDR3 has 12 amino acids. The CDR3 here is CAIRGQGSGYTF. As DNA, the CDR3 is TGTGCCATCAGAGGACAGGGCTCTGGCTACACCTTC.

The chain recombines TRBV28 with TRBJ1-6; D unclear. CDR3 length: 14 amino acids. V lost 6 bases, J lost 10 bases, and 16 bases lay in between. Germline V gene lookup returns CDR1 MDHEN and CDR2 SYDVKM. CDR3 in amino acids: CASSPPGLQSPLHF. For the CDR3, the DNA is TGTGCCAGCAGCCCCCCCGGGTTACAATCACCCCTCCACTTT.

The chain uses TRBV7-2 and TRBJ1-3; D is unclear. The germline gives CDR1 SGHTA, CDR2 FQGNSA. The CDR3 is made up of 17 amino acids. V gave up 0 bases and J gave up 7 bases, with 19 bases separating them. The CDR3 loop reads CASSLALGDVQANTIYF. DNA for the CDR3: TGTGCCAGCAGCTTAGCGCTCGGAGACGTTCAAGCTAACACCATATATTTT.

The CDR3: CAISESIGTSGEETQYF. As DNA, the CDR3 is TGTGCCATCAGTGAGTCGATAGGGACTAGCGGGGAAGAGACCCAGTACTTC. The chain recombines TRBV10-3 with TRBJ2-5; 13 bases match TRBD2. The CDR3 extends over 17 amino acids. Trimming at V came to 0 bases and at J to 3 bases, leaving 4 bases not matched to a gene. CDR1 is ENHRY and CDR2 is SYGVKD in the germline V gene.

DNA for the CDR3: TGTGCCAGCAGTGACACAGGGGCCAATCAGCCCCAGCATTTT. Protein: CASSDTGANQPQHF. V and J are TRBV6-5 and TRBJ1-5, with 7 bases fitting TRBD1. V lost 5 bases and J lost 3; bases outside the gene matches: 4. This CDR3 contains 14 residues. CDR1 is MNHEY and CDR2 is SVGAGI in the germline V gene.

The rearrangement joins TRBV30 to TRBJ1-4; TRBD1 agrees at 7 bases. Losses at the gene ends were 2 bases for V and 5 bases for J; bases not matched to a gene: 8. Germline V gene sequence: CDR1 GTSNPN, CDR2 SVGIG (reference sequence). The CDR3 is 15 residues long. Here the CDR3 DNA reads TGTGCCTGGAGTACAGGGGAGGGGGCGAATGAAAAACTGTTTTTT. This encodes CAWSTGEGANEKLFF.

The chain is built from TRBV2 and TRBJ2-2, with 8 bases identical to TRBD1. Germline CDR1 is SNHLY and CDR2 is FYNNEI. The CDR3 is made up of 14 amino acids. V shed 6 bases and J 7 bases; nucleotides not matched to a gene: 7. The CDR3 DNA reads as TGTGCCAGCAGCGCACAGGGGGTTAACGGGGAGCTGTTTTTT. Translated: CASSAQGVNGELFF. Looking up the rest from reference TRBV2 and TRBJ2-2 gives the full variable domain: EPEVTQTPSHQVTQMGQEVILRCVPISNHLYFYWYRQILGQKVEFLVSFYNNEISEKSEIFDDQFSVERPDGSNFTLKIRSTKLEDSAMYFCASSAQGVNGELFFGEGSRLTVL.